This T cell receptor (beta chain) stems from a study of blood T cell repertoires in COVID-19 (dated by TCRdb to about 2020). Notes on the research overall: Samples from collaborators originated in the United States, Italy and Spain and spanned both the acute and convalescent phases of COVID-19. The repertoires were released in a freely available public database intended as a resource for research on the immune response to SARS-CoV-2. Where available, HLA class I and class II types were obtained from metadata supplied by the sample provider rather than from assay-based typing. Nearly every sample came with metadata listing a de-identified subject ID, COVID-19 status, age in years and sex. Samples came from the ongoing ImmuneRACE study (first 160 participants) plus 1,254 subjects from 6 global collaborators. The dataset comprised deeply sampled blood TCRbeta repertoires from subjects exposed to, actively infected with, or recovered from COVID-19. The material from the prospective study consisted of cDNA or gDNA derived from T cells, B-cell-depleted T cells, or PBMCs. Study-wide findings and limitations: The amount of clinical and demographic metadata varied by source and participant and was provided uncurated.

As concerns this clone: Its antigen is not yet known. Per-nucleotide qualities are absent, and no much larger clonotype sits a single base away.

There are 15 amino acids in the CDR3, from cysteine to phenylalanine inclusive. The sequence is cut down to CDR3 DNA, 45 bases in frame from base 1. V is pared back by 3 bases and J by 1 base, with 12 bases lying between the germline termini. Reading the germline V gene gives CDR1 SGDLS and CDR2 YYNGEE. The immunoSEQ Assay, a bias-controlled multiplex PCR, was used to amplify TCRbeta CDR3 regions from genomic DNA. In the source study's methods: Within the assay, amplification of reference gene primers was used to estimate how many nucleated cells each sample contained. To quantify the absolute abundance of each unique TCRbeta CDR3 rearrangement, sequence reads were collapsed and filtered. For each sample, productive Simpson clonality was calculated as the square root of Simpson's diversity index over productive rearrangements. TCRdb carries this immuneACCESS record with in-frame sequences only. Its versions omit some clonotypes, under half of them owing to an unresolved V gene in the studies checked, with the rest unexplained. That table is the source of V, J and clone size, and D and trimming were worked out from the DNA. The sample has fewer than 200,000 clones on record, about four fifths of them singletons. The ten largest clones capture 15% to 20% of the sample.

Participants in the prospective study were aged roughly 18 to 89 years, lived in 24 United States geographic areas, and enrolled through a virtual design. In the prospective study, participants were assigned to cohorts based on the clinical history participants reported in a screening survey and a study questionnaire. ImmuneRACE Cohort 3 recovered participants were defined by two consecutive negative NP/OP PCR tests, healthcare professional clearance, or symptom resolution. Mobile phlebotomists in the prospective study collected whole blood, serum and a nasopharyngeal or oropharyngeal swab from every participant. Additional blood draws and questionnaires over a 2-month period could optionally be provided by prospective study participants. Prospective study blood samples were shipped either frozen or at room temperature before DNA extraction.

The receptor chain draws on TRBV9 and TRBJ2-3; the best D guess is TRBD1, with 5 bases matching. This TCR was recovered from a man in his fifties or sixties who had recovered from COVID-19. Sequencing was carried out using PBMCs or T cells enriched from blood (not recorded which). The sequenced DNA: TGTGCCAGCAGCGCTGGGGCTGTGGGCACAGATACGCAGTATTTT. Its translation is CASSAGAVGTDTQYF.